The rows below give T cell receptor beta chains drawn from one sample of a study of OX40 agonist ivuxolimab in advanced cancers. Some clones are missing from TCRdb's copy, which holds only in-frame ones; the method was immunoSEQ multiplex PCR. The sample yields 70,000 to 80,000 clones, 88% seen once. The sequencing used CD4+ or CD8+ T cells sorted from blood, collected in a trial of the OX40 agonist ivuxolimab. The receptors were sampled from an adult with an advanced solid tumor such as melanoma, head and neck, liver or kidney cancer. Each CDR3 is given with its conserved first and last residue. D genes are given only for firm matches. Size values are once, few and many counts, or a class for expanded clones, and some rows have none.

size: -
J: TRBJ1-1
V: TRBV7-3
D: -
DNA: TGTGCCAGCAGCTCAGGACAGATGAACACTGAAGCTTTCTTT
CDR3: CASSSGQMNTEAFF

size: -
J: TRBJ1-2
V: TRBV4-3
D: -
DNA: TGCGCCAGCAGCCGAACGACAGCTAGTAACTATGGCTACACCTTC
CDR3: CASSRTTASNYGYTF

size: once
J: TRBJ1-1
V: TRBV6-5
D: -
DNA: TGTGCCAGCAGTCCCCAAGGGGGGGTGAACACTGAAGCTTTCTTT
CDR3: CASSPQGGVNTEAFF

size: once
J: TRBJ2-1
V: TRBV5-1
D: -
DNA: TGCGCCAGCAGCTTGCAGGACTATGAGCAGTTCTTC
CDR3: CASSLQDYEQFF

size: -
J: TRBJ2-2
V: TRBV5-1
D: -
DNA: TGCGCCAGCAGCTTGGTAGGGTCCGGGGAGCTGTTTTTT
CDR3: CASSLVGSGELFF

size: -
J: TRBJ2-5
V: TRBV28
D: -
DNA: TGTGCCAGCAGACCCCTGGGTGGGTCAGAGACCCAGTACTTC
CDR3: CASRPLGGSETQYF

size: -
J: TRBJ2-7
V: TRBV11-2
D: TRBD2
DNA: TGTGCCAGCAGCTTAACCAGCGGGACCTCCTACGAGCAGTACTTC
CDR3: CASSLTSGTSYEQYF

size: -
J: TRBJ2-1
V: TRBV11-3
D: -
DNA: TGTGCCAGCAGCTTAGACCTTTCCGGGAGCCGATACAATGAGCAGTTCTTC
CDR3: CASSLDLSGSRYNEQFF

size: few
J: TRBJ1-1
V: TRBV19
D: -
DNA: TGTGCCAGCCGGTTTGGCACTGAAGCTTTCTTT
CDR3: CASRFGTEAFF

size: once
J: TRBJ2-7
V: TRBV10-2
D: -
DNA: TGCGCCAGCAGTGAGTCCCGAATACTACTACGTAAGCAGTACTTC
CDR3: CASSESRILLRKQYF

size: -
J: TRBJ2-7
V: TRBV4-1
D: TRBD1
DNA: TGCGCCAGCAGCCAAGTGGCCGGACAGGCCTCCTACGAGCAGTACTTC
CDR3: CASSQVAGQASYEQYF

size: -
J: TRBJ2-7
V: TRBV18
D: -
DNA: TGTGCCAGCTCACTTGAGGGTCACGAGCAGTACTTC
CDR3: CASSLEGHEQYF

size: -
J: TRBJ2-7
V: TRBV7-2
D: TRBD2
DNA: TGTGCCAGCAGCCGATTTGGGACTAGCGGTACTTACGAGCAGTACTTC
CDR3: CASSRFGTSGTYEQYF

size: -
J: TRBJ2-1
V: TRBV28
D: TRBD2
DNA: TGTGCCAGCAGTTCCGGGACTAGCGGGAGCCATGAGCAGTTCTTC
CDR3: CASSSGTSGSHEQFF

size: -
J: TRBJ1-6
V: TRBV7-9
D: -
DNA: TGTGCCAGCAGCCCGGACAGCGATAATTCACCCCTCCACTTT
CDR3: CASSPDSDNSPLHF

size: -
J: TRBJ2-5
V: TRBV5-1
D: -
DNA: TGCGCCAGCAGCTTGGGACAGGCAAGGGGAGAGACCCAGTACTTC
CDR3: CASSLGQARGETQYF

size: once
J: TRBJ2-7
V: TRBV6-5
D: -
DNA: TGTGCCAGCACGATCGGGGGAGAGCAGTACTTC
CDR3: CASTIGGEQYF

size: -
J: TRBJ1-1
V: TRBV2
D: -
DNA: TGTGCCAGCAGCAGGGTTATGAACACTGAAGCTTTCTTT
CDR3: CASSRVMNTEAFF

size: -
J: TRBJ1-1
V: TRBV7-6
D: -
DNA: TGTGCCAGCAGCTCCATCACCGGCCGCGGGAACACTGAAGCTTTCTTT
CDR3: CASSSITGRGNTEAFF

size: -
J: TRBJ2-3
V: TRBV7-9
D: TRBD1
DNA: TGTGCCAGCAGCGTAGGCCGGACAGGACCCACAGATACGCAGTATTTT
CDR3: CASSVGRTGPTDTQYF

size: -
J: TRBJ2-5
V: TRBV15
D: -
DNA: TGTGCCACCAGCAGGGCCCAAGAGACCCAGTACTTC
CDR3: CATSRAQETQYF

size: -
J: TRBJ2-1
V: TRBV7-9
D: -
DNA: TGTGCCAGCAGCTTAGGGCCGGGAGCCACCGGCAATGAGCAGTTCTTC
CDR3: CASSLGPGATGNEQFF

size: -
J: TRBJ1-2
V: TRBV4-3
D: TRBD1
DNA: TGCGCCAGCAGCTTGGGACAGGGGGCTAACTATGGCTACACCTTC
CDR3: CASSLGQGANYGYTF

size: -
J: TRBJ2-1
V: TRBV28
D: TRBD2
DNA: TGTGCCAGCAGTTTAGTCGGTGGGACTAGCGGGACCGACAATGAGCAGTTCTTC
CDR3: CASSLVGGTSGTDNEQFF

size: -
J: TRBJ2-3
V: TRBV7-9
D: -
DNA: TGTGCCAGCAGCAACACCCCAGGCGGGTTCGAGTATTTT
CDR3: CASSNTPGGFEYF

size: -
J: TRBJ2-1
V: TRBV7-2
D: -
DNA: TGTGCCAGCAGAACCGGGACGTACTCCTACAATGAGCAGTTCTTC
CDR3: CASRTGTYSYNEQFF

size: -
J: TRBJ2-2
V: TRBV28
D: -
DNA: TGTGCCAGCAGTTTTCGACGAAAGCCCGGGGAGCTGTTTTTT
CDR3: CASSFRRKPGELFF

size: once
J: TRBJ2-3
V: TRBV4-2
D: TRBD2
DNA: TGTGCCAGCAGCCCCAGAAGCGGGGGTGGAGGCACAGATACGCAGTATTTT
CDR3: CASSPRSGGGGTDTQYF

size: -
J: TRBJ2-5
V: TRBV7-3
D: -
DNA: TGTGCCAGCAGCTCCTCAGGGTTGTCCGAGACCCAGTACTTC
CDR3: CASSSSGLSETQYF

size: -
J: TRBJ1-2
V: TRBV30
D: -
DNA: TGTGCCTGGAGTGTAGGGGCCCAGGGCTATGGCTACACCTTC
CDR3: CAWSVGAQGYGYTF

size: -
J: TRBJ1-3
V: TRBV19
D: -
DNA: TGTGCCAGTAGTATAATGGTGGTTGGGCAACCCTCTGGAAACACCATATATTTT
CDR3: CASSIMVVGQPSGNTIYF

size: -
J: TRBJ2-3
V: TRBV18
D: -
DNA: TGTGCCAGCTCACCCGATTTAATGAATACGCAGTATTTT
CDR3: CASSPDLMNTQYF

size: -
J: TRBJ2-1
V: TRBV30
D: TRBD2
DNA: TGTGCCTGGAGTGTACAACAGCGGGGTGAGCAGTTCTTC
CDR3: CAWSVQQRGEQFF

size: few
J: TRBJ2-1
V: TRBV7-2
D: -
DNA: TGTGCCAGCAGCTTCACAGCCTACAATGAGCAGTTCTTC
CDR3: CASSFTAYNEQFF

size: -
J: TRBJ2-5
V: TRBV7-2
D: TRBD2
DNA: TGTGCCAGCAGCTTGGGGGAAAGCACTAGCGGAGGAGAGACCCAGTACTTC
CDR3: CASSLGESTSGGETQYF

size: -
J: TRBJ1-1
V: TRBV6-5
D: TRBD1
DNA: TGTGCCAGCAGGGAGGGACAGGGAACTGAAGCTTTCTTT
CDR3: CASREGQGTEAFF

size: -
J: TRBJ2-7
V: TRBV5-1
D: TRBD2
DNA: TGCGCCAGCAGCTTGGTAGGGCTAGCGGGGGCCTACGAGCAGTACTTC
CDR3: CASSLVGLAGAYEQYF

size: -
J: TRBJ2-2
V: TRBV19
D: -
DNA: TGTGCCAGTAGTATACGAGGGACACCTAACACCGGGGAGCTGTTTTTT
CDR3: CASSIRGTPNTGELFF

size: -
J: TRBJ2-7
V: TRBV7-2
D: TRBD1
DNA: TGTGCCAGCAGTTATGAGGGGGCGAGCTCCTACGAGCAGTACTTC
CDR3: CASSYEGASSYEQYF

size: -
J: TRBJ2-3
V: TRBV5-1
D: -
DNA: TGCGCCAGCAGCTCGGTGACAGATACGCAGTATTTT
CDR3: CASSSVTDTQYF

size: -
J: TRBJ2-1
V: TRBV2
D: -
DNA: TGTGCCAGCAGGCCTGGGGGGACAGCCTACAATGAGCAGTTCTTC
CDR3: CASRPGGTAYNEQFF

size: -
J: TRBJ2-1
V: TRBV4-1
D: -
DNA: TGCGCCAGCAGGGAGGGTCTGCCAAGCGGTTTCCGTTCCAATGAGCAGTTCTTC
CDR3: CASREGLPSGFRSNEQFF

size: -
J: TRBJ2-1
V: TRBV10-1
D: -
DNA: TGCGCCAGCAGTGAGTCGTTTAATCGCGGGACCCGGACCGGGGGTGAGCAGTTCTTC
CDR3: CASSESFNRGTRTGGEQFF

size: -
J: TRBJ2-2
V: TRBV28
D: TRBD2
DNA: TGTGCCAGCAGTACCTCCGGGGGGTGGGAGCTGTTTTTT
CDR3: CASSTSGGWELFF

size: -
J: TRBJ2-5
V: TRBV6-1
D: -
DNA: TGTGCCAGCAGGGGAGTCCTCCGAGAGACCCAGTACTTC
CDR3: CASRGVLRETQYF

size: -
J: TRBJ1-1
V: TRBV7-9
D: -
DNA: TGTGCCAGCAGCTTAGTCCAGGAGAACACTGAAGCTTTCTTT
CDR3: CASSLVQENTEAFF

size: -
J: TRBJ2-4
V: TRBV7-3
D: TRBD2
DNA: TGTGCCAGCAGCCGAGGTAGGCTAGCGGTCTTCCAAAACATTCAGTACTTC
CDR3: CASSRGRLAVFQNIQYF

size: -
J: TRBJ1-2
V: TRBV4-2
D: -
DNA: TGTGCCAGCAGCCAAAACCGGGTTGGCTACACCTTC
CDR3: CASSQNRVGYTF

size: -
J: TRBJ2-1
V: TRBV6-5
D: -
DNA: TGTGCCAGCGGGGTGGGGGATGGACCTCATCCTGAGCAGTTCTTC
CDR3: CASGVGDGPHPEQFF

size: -
J: TRBJ2-1
V: TRBV12-5
D: -
DNA: TGTGCTAGTGGTTTGTTCGCCCTCAATGAGCAGTTCTTC
CDR3: CASGLFALNEQFF

size: once
J: TRBJ2-3
V: TRBV7-9
D: TRBD2
DNA: TGTGCCAGCAGCTTAGCTCTAGCGGGAGGGCCTACAGATACGCAGTATTTT
CDR3: CASSLALAGGPTDTQYF

size: -
J: TRBJ1-1
V: TRBV7-9
D: -
DNA: TGTGCCAGCAGCTTAAATTCGGGCACTGAAGCTTTCTTT
CDR3: CASSLNSGTEAFF

size: -
J: TRBJ2-3
V: TRBV28
D: -
DNA: TGTGCCAGCAGTTTATCGGGGAACGGCCAGGGGCCCCCCAAGTATTTT
CDR3: CASSLSGNGQGPPKYF